Listed below are T cell receptor beta chains from one sample, sequenced in a study of cytomegalovirus exposure and HLA in healthy donors. Data came from immunoSEQ multiplex PCR; TCRdb stores just in-frame clones and leaves some out. The data show more than 100,000 clones, with roughly three quarters seen just once and approximately 10% held by the top ten. Sequenced material: PBMCs. These receptors were taken from a woman aged 18-29 years in good health and CMV-seropositive. Both conserved end residues are part of each CDR3. The order of the fields is J gene, V gene, D gene, CDR3 DNA, CDR3 protein. A D gene is named only where the DNA matches it firmly.

J: TRBJ2-7
V: TRBV21-1
D: NA
DNA: TGTGCCAGCAGCAATATTAGTGGGAGCGGGGGATATGCTTACGAGCAGTACTTC
CDR3: CASSNISGSGGYAYEQYF

J: TRBJ1-5
V: TRBV21-1
D: NA
DNA: TGTGCCAGCAGCAAAGACAGGGGTGGTCAGCCCCAGCATTTT
CDR3: CASSKDRGGQPQHF

J: TRBJ2-2
V: TRBV19
D: TRBD2
DNA: TGTGCCAGTAGTATTTCCGGACTAGCCTCCGGGGAGCTGTTTTTT
CDR3: CASSISGLASGELFF

J: TRBJ2-1
V: TRBV2
D: NA
DNA: TGTGCCAGCAGCTCAACACGGGGTCGGGGAGACAATGAGCAGTTCTTC
CDR3: CASSSTRGRGDNEQFF

J: TRBJ2-7
V: TRBV30
D: NA
DNA: TGTGCCTGGAGTACAGGGTTTTACGAGCAGTACTTC
CDR3: CAWSTGFYEQYF

J: TRBJ2-7
V: TRBV28
D: TRBD2
DNA: TGTGCCAGCAGTCTAGGGACTAGCGGCTACGAGCAGTACTTC
CDR3: CASSLGTSGYEQYF

J: TRBJ1-3
V: TRBV6-5
D: NA
DNA: TGTGCCAGCAGTTACTCCCAGATCTCTGGAAACACCATATATTTT
CDR3: CASSYSQISGNTIYF

J: TRBJ2-7
V: TRBV4-3
D: NA
DNA: TGCGCCAGCAGCGCCAGAGGGGGGGACTCCTACGAGCAGTACTTC
CDR3: CASSARGGDSYEQYF

J: TRBJ2-3
V: TRBV27
D: NA
DNA: TGTGCCAGCAGTTTATGGGGGGGCTCCACCCTCACAGATACGCAGTATTTT
CDR3: CASSLWGGSTLTDTQYF

J: TRBJ1-2
V: TRBV5-4
D: NA
DNA: TGTGCCAGCAGGTCCAGGGAGGGTGCGAGCTATGGCTACACCTTC
CDR3: CASRSREGASYGYTF

J: TRBJ2-7
V: TRBV5-4
D: TRBD1
DNA: TGTGCCAGCGGATTGGACAGGGTGTCCTACGAGCAGTACTTC
CDR3: CASGLDRVSYEQYF

J: TRBJ2-5
V: TRBV2
D: NA
DNA: TGTGCCAGCAGCGAGAGACAAGAGACCCAGTACTTC
CDR3: CASSERQETQYF

J: TRBJ2-7
V: TRBV19
D: TRBD1
DNA: TGTGCCAGTAGTGGACAGGGGGCGGACGAGCAGTACTTC
CDR3: CASSGQGADEQYF

J: TRBJ2-5
V: TRBV5-4
D: NA
DNA: TGTGCCAGCGCAAGAGGAGCCCAAGAGACCCAGTACTTC
CDR3: CASARGAQETQYF